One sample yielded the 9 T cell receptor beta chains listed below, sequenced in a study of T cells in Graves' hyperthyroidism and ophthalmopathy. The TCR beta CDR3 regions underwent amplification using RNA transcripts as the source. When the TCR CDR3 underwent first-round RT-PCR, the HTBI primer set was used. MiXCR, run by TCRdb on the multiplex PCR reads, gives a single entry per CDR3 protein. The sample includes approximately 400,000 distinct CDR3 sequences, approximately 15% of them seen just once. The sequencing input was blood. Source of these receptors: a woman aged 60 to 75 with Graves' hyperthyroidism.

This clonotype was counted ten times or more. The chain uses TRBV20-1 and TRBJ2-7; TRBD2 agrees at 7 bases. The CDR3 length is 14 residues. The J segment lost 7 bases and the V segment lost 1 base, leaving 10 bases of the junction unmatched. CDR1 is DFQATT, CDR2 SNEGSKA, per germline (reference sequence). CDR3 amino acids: CSARVGGGNREQYF. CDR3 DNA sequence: TGCAGTGCTAGAGTGGGCGGGGGAAATCGGGAGCAGTACTTC.

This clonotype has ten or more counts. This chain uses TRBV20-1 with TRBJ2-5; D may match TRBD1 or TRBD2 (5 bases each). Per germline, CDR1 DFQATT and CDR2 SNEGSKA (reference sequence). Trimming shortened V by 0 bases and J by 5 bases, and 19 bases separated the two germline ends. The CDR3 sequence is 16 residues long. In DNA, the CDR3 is TGCAGTGCTAGAGATATGAGGGGCGTTAGGTTGGAGACCCAGTACTTC. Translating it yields CSARDMRGVRLETQYF.

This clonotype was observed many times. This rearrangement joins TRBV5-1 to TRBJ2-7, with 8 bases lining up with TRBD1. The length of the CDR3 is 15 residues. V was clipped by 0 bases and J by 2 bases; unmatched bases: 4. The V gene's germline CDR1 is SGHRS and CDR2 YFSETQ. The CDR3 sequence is CASSLAIQGAYEQYF. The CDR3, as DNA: TGCGCCAGCAGCTTGGCCATACAGGGGGCCTACGAGCAGTACTTC.

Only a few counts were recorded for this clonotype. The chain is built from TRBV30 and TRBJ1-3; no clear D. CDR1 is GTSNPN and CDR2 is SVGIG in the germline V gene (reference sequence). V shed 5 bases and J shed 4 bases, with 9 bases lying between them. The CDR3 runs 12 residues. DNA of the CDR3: TGTGCCTGGGCGACCGGAGGAAACACCATATATTTT. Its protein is CAWATGGNTIYF.

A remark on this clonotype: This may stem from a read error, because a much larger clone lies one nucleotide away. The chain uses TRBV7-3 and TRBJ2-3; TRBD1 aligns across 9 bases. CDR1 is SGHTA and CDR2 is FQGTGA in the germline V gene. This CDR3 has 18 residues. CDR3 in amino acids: CAGSARGEGQGNTDTQYF. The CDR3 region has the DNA TGTGCCGGCAGCGCTAGAGGAGAAGGACAGGGGAACACAGATACGCAGTATTTT.

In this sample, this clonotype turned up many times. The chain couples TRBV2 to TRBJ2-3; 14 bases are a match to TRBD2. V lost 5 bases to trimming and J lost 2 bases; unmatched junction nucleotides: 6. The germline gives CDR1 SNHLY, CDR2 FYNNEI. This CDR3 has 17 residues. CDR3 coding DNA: TGTGCCAGCAGTCTCGGACTAGCGGGAGGCCTCACAGATACGCAGTATTTT. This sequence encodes CASSLGLAGGLTDTQYF.

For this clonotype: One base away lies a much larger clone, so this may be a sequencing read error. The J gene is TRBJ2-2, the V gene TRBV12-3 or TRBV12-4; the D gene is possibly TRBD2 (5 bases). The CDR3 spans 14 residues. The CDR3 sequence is CASSSVVNTGEPFF. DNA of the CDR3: TGTGCCAGCAGTTCCGTAGTGAACACCGGGGAGCCGTTTTTT.

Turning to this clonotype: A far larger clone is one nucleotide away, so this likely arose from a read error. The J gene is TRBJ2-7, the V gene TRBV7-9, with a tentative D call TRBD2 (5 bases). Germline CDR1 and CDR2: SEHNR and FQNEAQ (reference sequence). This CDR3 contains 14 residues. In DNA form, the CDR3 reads TGTGCCAACAGCCCCCGGGGTGGCTCCTACGAGCAGTACTTC. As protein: CANSPRGGSYEQYF.

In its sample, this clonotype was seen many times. The CDR3, as DNA: TGTGCCAGCAGTGAGACGACCTACGAGCAGTACTTC. It translates to CASSETTYEQYF. V and J are TRBV2 and TRBJ2-7, with D uncertain. The CDR3 has 12 amino acids. V was pared by 3 bases and J by 2 bases, with 5 bases between. Germline V gene lookup returns CDR1 SNHLY and CDR2 FYNNEI.